Listed below are T cell receptor beta chains from one sample, sequenced in a study of blood T cell repertoires in COVID-19. Libraries were prepared by immunoSEQ multiplex PCR; TCRdb keeps only in-frame clonotypes and omits some of them. Of tens of thousands of clones listed, approximately 83% are singletons. The material sequenced was peripheral blood. All receptors come from a human donor in a cohort sampled during active COVID-19. Each CDR3 is given with its conserved first and last residue. The D gene is left open where the match is weak. The listing skips clone size in some rows; elsewhere it reads once, few, many or a size class.

NA	TRBV7-9	TRBJ2-1	NA	TGTGCCAGCAGCGGCTGGACAGAAACCAATGAGCAGTTCTTC	CASSGWTETNEQFF
NA	TRBV5-5	TRBJ2-7	NA	TGTGCCAGCAGCAAAAGTGTGGAGACCTCCTACGAGCAGTACTTC	CASSKSVETSYEQYF
NA	TRBV28	TRBJ1-1	NA	TGTGCCAGCAGTTTAATGCGGAACACTGAAGCTTTCTTT	CASSLMRNTEAFF
TRBD2	TRBV3-1/TRBV3-2	TRBJ2-1	NA	TGTGCCAGCAGCCTACCGCGGCGGGAGGGCGGGCACAATGAGCAGTTCTTC	CASSLPRREGGHNEQFF
TRBD2	TRBV2	TRBJ2-3	NA	TGTGCCAGTTGGCGGGAGGGAGGGGATACGCAGTATTTT	CASWREGGDTQYF
NA	TRBV28	TRBJ1-5	NA	TGTGCCAGCAGGCTGGGGGGGGTGTCTCAGCCCCAGCATTTT	CASRLGGVSQPQHF
NA	TRBV27	TRBJ2-7	NA	TGTGCCAGCGGCGACTTCTACGAGCAGTACTTC	CASGDFYEQYF
NA	TRBV27	TRBJ1-1	NA	TGTGCCAGCAGTTTTCACGCGGCGAACACTGAAGCTTTCTTT	CASSFHAANTEAFF
TRBD1	TRBV9	TRBJ2-3	NA	TGTGCCAGCAGCCGCGGACAGGGGGGCCCAGATACGCAGTATTTT	CASSRGQGGPDTQYF
NA	TRBV3-1/TRBV3-2	TRBJ2-3	NA	TGTGCCAGCAGCCACCAAGGTCCTAGTGAGGATACGCAGTATTTT	CASSHQGPSEDTQYF
NA	TRBV27	TRBJ1-2	once	TGTGCCAGCAGTTTATCCAGGCAAGGGGGTCGTCAAAACTATGGCTACACCTTC	CASSLSRQGGRQNYGYTF
TRBD1	TRBV19	TRBJ2-1	NA	TGTGCCAGTTCTGCCCGGGACAGGGCCTACAATGAGCAGTTCTTC	CASSARDRAYNEQFF
NA	TRBV18	TRBJ1-1	NA	TGTGCCAGCTCACCGTGGGAGGGGACTGAAGCTTTCTTT	CASSPWEGTEAFF
TRBD2	TRBV27	TRBJ2-5	NA	TGTGCCAGCAGTTTAGGACTAGACCAAGAGACCCAGTACTTC	CASSLGLDQETQYF
TRBD1	TRBV5-8	TRBJ2-7	NA	TGTGCCAGCAGCCTCGCCGGGACAGGAGCCTACGAGCAGTACTTC	CASSLAGTGAYEQYF
TRBD2	TRBV5-4	TRBJ2-7	NA	TGTGCCAGCAGCTCCGGGACTAGCGGATTCTACGAGCAGTACTTC	CASSSGTSGFYEQYF
NA	TRBV7-2	TRBJ2-1	once	TGTGCCAGCAGCCTGGCAGCTCTGGGCAGTGAGCAGTTCTTC	CASSLAALGSEQFF
NA	TRBV6-1	TRBJ1-3	NA	TGTGCCAGCAGTGAAGCGACAGGCACTGGAAACACCATATATTTT	CASSEATGTGNTIYF
NA	TRBV7-8	TRBJ2-7	NA	TGTGCCAGCAGCTTAGCGGTATCGGGGACCTACGAGCAGTACTTC	CASSLAVSGTYEQYF
NA	TRBV21-1	TRBJ2-5	NA	TGTGCCAGCAGCAAAGTAAACAGGGAGGAGACCCAGTACTTC	CASSKVNREETQYF
NA	TRBV11-2	TRBJ2-7	NA	TGTGCCAGCAGCTTAGCTAGGAGCGCCTACGAGCAGTACTTC	CASSLARSAYEQYF
NA	TRBV7-8	TRBJ1-6	once	TGTGCCAGCAGTCAACAGTTATCACCCCTCCACTTT	CASSQQLSPLHF
NA	TRBV12-3/TRBV12-4	TRBJ2-7	NA	TGTGCCAGCAGTCTGGGGGGTCTCTACGAGCAGTACTTC	CASSLGGLYEQYF
NA	TRBV7-9	TRBJ1-6	NA	TGTGCCAGCAGCCGACAGCTAAATTCACCCCTCCACTTT	CASSRQLNSPLHF
NA	TRBV7-2	TRBJ2-7	few	TGTGCCAGCAGCTCTACTAGGGGACTCTCCTACGAGCAGTACTTC	CASSSTRGLSYEQYF
NA	TRBV28	TRBJ1-6	NA	TGTGCCAGCAGTTTATCTCCCCCACCCCTCCACTTT	CASSLSPPPLHF
TRBD2	TRBV6-5	TRBJ2-7	NA	TGTGCCAGCAGTTACTCGATGGCTAGCGGTAGCTACGAGCAGTACTTC	CASSYSMASGSYEQYF
TRBD1	TRBV7-2	TRBJ2-5	NA	TGTGCCAGCAGCCAACGGACAGGGCCCGAGACCCAGTACTTC	CASSQRTGPETQYF
NA	TRBV11-2	TRBJ2-2	NA	TGTGCCAGCAGCTTAGATCCCAAGCAAAGCGGGGAGCTGTTTTTT	CASSLDPKQSGELFF
TRBD1	TRBV28	TRBJ1-4	NA	TGTGCCAGCAGGGACAGGGGGCGCGAAAAACTGTTTTTT	CASRDRGREKLFF
NA	TRBV21-1	TRBJ2-5	NA	TGTGCCAGCAGCATGAGGGGGCTGCGAGAGACCCAGTACTTC	CASSMRGLRETQYF
TRBD2	TRBV12-3/TRBV12-4	TRBJ2-5	NA	TGTGCCAGCACTCAAGCCGGGGGGGAGACCCAGTACTTC	CASTQAGGETQYF
TRBD1	TRBV6-1	TRBJ2-2	NA	TGTGCCAGCAGTGAAGGAGGGACAGGGCGACGGGAGCTGTTTTTT	CASSEGGTGRRELFF
NA	TRBV20-1	TRBJ1-5	few	TGCAGTGCTAGTGATCTTCGGCAGGGGAATCAGCCCCAGCATTTT	CSASDLRQGNQPQHF
NA	TRBV21-1	TRBJ1-3	few	TGTGCCAGCAGCAAAAAAGCGGACTTCTCTGGAAACACCATATATTTT	CASSKKADFSGNTIYF
TRBD1	TRBV11-2	TRBJ2-6	NA	TGTGCCAGCAGCCTGAACAGGGGCTCTGGGGCCAACGTCCTGACTTTC	CASSLNRGSGANVLTF
TRBD1	TRBV7-9	TRBJ2-2	few	TGTGCCAGCAGCTCGGGACAGGGGTCCGGGGAGCTGTTTTTT	CASSSGQGSGELFF
NA	TRBV12-3/TRBV12-4	TRBJ1-2	NA	TGTGCCAGCAGTTTCAGCTATGGCTACACCTTC	CASSFSYGYTF
NA	TRBV14	TRBJ2-1	few	TGTGCCAGCAGCCCGCTAAATATGAATGAGCAGTTCTTC	CASSPLNMNEQFF
NA	TRBV3-1/TRBV3-2	TRBJ2-7	NA	TGTGCCAGCAGCCAAGATCTCCCGAATCTTCGAGGTTGGGAGCAGTACTTC	CASSQDLPNLRGWEQYF
NA	TRBV24-1	TRBJ2-1	few	TGTGCCACCAGTGATTCTTGGGGCAGGCTCTATGAGCAGTTCTTC	CATSDSWGRLYEQFF
NA	TRBV19	TRBJ2-7	NA	TGTGCCAGTAGGTTGACAGGCCAAGCCGAGCAGTACTTC	CASRLTGQAEQYF
NA	TRBV11-3	TRBJ1-6	NA	TGTGCCAGCAGCTTAGCGACAGGTCGGAATTCACCCCTCCACTTT	CASSLATGRNSPLHF
NA	TRBV7-5	TRBJ1-2	NA	TGTGTCAGAAGCTTACGCCTGGACAGGGAAACCGGCGGCTATGGCTACACCTTC	CVRSLRLDRETGGYGYTF
NA	TRBV4-3	TRBJ1-5	NA	TGCGCCAGCAGCCCTACAGTTAGCAATCAGCCCCAGCATTTT	CASSPTVSNQPQHF
TRBD1	TRBV11-1	TRBJ2-3	NA	TGTGCCAGCAGCGGTATACAGGGGGCCCGCACAGATACGCAGTATTTT	CASSGIQGARTDTQYF
NA	TRBV5-1	TRBJ2-3	NA	TGCGCCAGCAGCTTGGCCGGGGGGCGTAGCGGGAGCACAGATACGCAGTATTTT	CASSLAGGRSGSTDTQYF
TRBD2	TRBV11-3	TRBJ2-7	NA	TGTGCCAGCACCCATCCAACAGCCCGACTAGCGGGAGGGTCCTACGAGCAGTACTTC	CASTHPTARLAGGSYEQYF
NA	TRBV18	TRBJ1-1	NA	TGTGCCAGCTCACCAAGCGTGAACACTGAAGCTTTCTTT	CASSPSVNTEAFF
NA	TRBV3-1/TRBV3-2	TRBJ2-5	NA	TGTGCCAGCAGCTCCTCCGGGGTCAGAGACCAGTACTTC	CASSSSGVRDQYF